This is a list of T cell receptor beta chains from one sample in a study of blood T cell repertoires in COVID-19. Generated by immunoSEQ multiplex PCR, the TCRdb table keeps only in-frame clones and is missing some. The table lists about 280,000 clones, around 90% of them singletons. Sequenced material: PBMCs or T cells enriched from blood (not recorded which). All receptors derive from a man between 40 and 49 years old who had been exposed to COVID-19. The CDR3 runs from the conserved cysteine through the conserved F or W. The order of the fields is V gene, D gene, J gene, clone size, CDR3 DNA, CDR3 protein. The D gene is left open where the match is weak. Clone size, where shown, is once, few, many, or a class for clones that have expanded.

V: TRBV11-3; D: TRBD1; J: TRBJ1-1; size: -; DNA: TGTGCCAGCAGCTACAGGGGTTGGACTGAAGCTTTCTTT; CDR3: CASSYRGWTEAFF
V: TRBV12-5; D: -; J: TRBJ2-7; size: once; DNA: TGTGCTAGTGAGGGAACAGGGCGCTACGAGCAGTACTTC; CDR3: CASEGTGRYEQYF
V: TRBV14; D: -; J: TRBJ2-1; size: -; DNA: TGTGCCAGCAGCTTATACAATGAGCAGTTCTTC; CDR3: CASSLYNEQFF
V: TRBV4-1; D: TRBD2; J: TRBJ2-1; size: -; DNA: TGCGCCAGCAGCCAAGAATCGGGGGGGGTATACAATGAGCAGTTCTTC; CDR3: CASSQESGGVYNEQFF
V: TRBV3-1/TRBV3-2; D: TRBD1; J: TRBJ1-5; size: -; DNA: TGTGCCAGCAGCCAAGCCGGGACAGGGCGCAATCAGCCCCAGCATTTT; CDR3: CASSQAGTGRNQPQHF
V: TRBV24-1; D: TRBD1; J: TRBJ1-5; size: -; DNA: TGTGCCACCAGTGACCCAGGACAGGGGTTGAGCAATCAGCCCCAGCATTTT; CDR3: CATSDPGQGLSNQPQHF
V: TRBV4-2; D: TRBD1; J: TRBJ2-1; size: -; DNA: TGTGCCAGCAGCCAAGAGGGCGGGACAGGGAGGTACAATGAGCAGTTCTTC; CDR3: CASSQEGGTGRYNEQFF
V: TRBV7-9; D: -; J: TRBJ2-7; size: -; DNA: TGTGCCAGCAGCTCACAATATTACGAGCAGTACTTC; CDR3: CASSSQYYEQYF
V: TRBV28; D: -; J: TRBJ2-5; size: -; DNA: TGTGCCAGCAGTTTATCTAGGCGTGAGACCCAGTACTTC; CDR3: CASSLSRRETQYF
V: TRBV27; D: -; J: TRBJ1-2; size: -; DNA: TGTGCCAGCAGTATGGCGGGGGACCACTATGGCTACACCTTC; CDR3: CASSMAGDHYGYTF
V: TRBV28; D: -; J: TRBJ2-1; size: -; DNA: TGTGCCAGCAGCCCAGGGAATTTCAATGAGCAGTTCTTC; CDR3: CASSPGNFNEQFF
V: TRBV7-9; D: TRBD2; J: TRBJ2-7; size: -; DNA: TGTGCCAGCAGCTCCCAACCGGGGCTAGCGGGAGCTTACGAGCAGTACTTC; CDR3: CASSSQPGLAGAYEQYF
V: TRBV2; D: -; J: TRBJ1-2; size: few; DNA: TGTGCCAGCAGTGAATTCAGGGAGGTGAGAAAATTAGAGCGTGGCTACACCTTC; CDR3: CASSEFREVRKLERGYTF
V: TRBV12-3/TRBV12-4; D: TRBD2; J: TRBJ2-7; size: -; DNA: TGTGCCAGCAGTAAAAGACTAGCGGGAGTGTACTTC; CDR3: CASSKRLAGVYF
V: TRBV3-1/TRBV3-2; D: -; J: TRBJ1-2; size: -; DNA: TGTGCCAGCAGCCAAGGCGTTAACTATGGCTACACCTTC; CDR3: CASSQGVNYGYTF
V: TRBV28; D: -; J: TRBJ1-3; size: -; DNA: TGTGCCAGCAGTCTCCTCAGGGGAAGGTCTGGAAACACCATATATTTT; CDR3: CASSLLRGRSGNTIYF
V: TRBV9; D: TRBD1; J: TRBJ1-1; size: -; DNA: TGTGCCAGCAGCCCCCGGACAGGGGATGACACTGAAGCTTTCTTT; CDR3: CASSPRTGDDTEAFF
V: TRBV25-1; D: TRBD1; J: TRBJ2-7; size: -; DNA: TGTGCCAGCAGTGAAAGGTCGAGGGGGCTCGAGCAGTACTTC; CDR3: CASSERSRGLEQYF
V: TRBV7-2; D: -; J: TRBJ1-5; size: -; DNA: TGTGCCAGCAGCTTATGGGCAGGGGAATTCGATCAGCCCCAGCATTTT; CDR3: CASSLWAGEFDQPQHF
V: TRBV9; D: TRBD2; J: TRBJ2-7; size: -; DNA: TGTGCCAGCAGCGTAGGGACTAGCGGGAGCGAGACCTACGAGCAGTACTTC; CDR3: CASSVGTSGSETYEQYF
V: TRBV27; D: -; J: TRBJ2-7; size: -; DNA: TGTGCCAGCAGTTTACTAGCCTCCTACGAGCAGTACTTC; CDR3: CASSLLASYEQYF
V: TRBV5-6; D: -; J: TRBJ1-2; size: -; DNA: TGTGCCAGCAGCTTGGCCAGGGGTCGTCAATATGGCTACACCTTC; CDR3: CASSLARGRQYGYTF
V: TRBV19; D: -; J: TRBJ2-5; size: -; DNA: TGTGCCAGTAGTATCCAGGGGCGCCTCCTGCAAGAGACCCAGTACTTC; CDR3: CASSIQGRLLQETQYF
V: TRBV11-3; D: -; J: TRBJ1-3; size: -; DNA: TGTGCCAGCAGCTCCTACAGGGACTCTGGAAACACCATATATTTT; CDR3: CASSSYRDSGNTIYF
V: TRBV6-5; D: TRBD1; J: TRBJ1-4; size: -; DNA: TGTGCCAGCAGTTCCTACAGGGGGCAAGGAGAAAAACTGTTTTTT; CDR3: CASSSYRGQGEKLFF
V: TRBV3-1/TRBV3-2; D: TRBD2; J: TRBJ2-1; size: -; DNA: TGTGCCAGCAGCCGAGAACTAGCGGGAGTAATCAATGAGCAGTTCTTC; CDR3: CASSRELAGVINEQFF
V: TRBV6-5; D: -; J: TRBJ2-3; size: once; DNA: TGTGCCAGCAGTTACTCGGCGGAGAGCACAGATACGCAGTATTTT; CDR3: CASSYSAESTDTQYF
V: TRBV5-4; D: -; J: TRBJ2-1; size: -; DNA: TGTGCCAGCAGTGTGTCGGGGTACTACAATGAGCAGTTCTTC; CDR3: CASSVSGYYNEQFF
V: TRBV5-1; D: -; J: TRBJ2-3; size: -; DNA: TGCGCCAGCAGCTTAGCGGCTTCTAGCACAGATACGCAGTATTTT; CDR3: CASSLAASSTDTQYF
V: TRBV27; D: -; J: TRBJ1-4; size: once; DNA: TGTGCCAGCAGTTTAGGGGGCAATGAAAAACTGTTTTTT; CDR3: CASSLGGNEKLFF
V: TRBV5-1; D: TRBD2; J: TRBJ2-7; size: few; DNA: TGCGCCAGCAGCTTGGCCGGGACTACGACCTACTACGAGCAGTACTTC; CDR3: CASSLAGTTTYYEQYF
V: TRBV12-3/TRBV12-4; D: -; J: TRBJ1-5; size: -; DNA: TGTGCCAGCAAAACCGGGATCCAGCCCCAGCATTTT; CDR3: CASKTGIQPQHF
V: TRBV28; D: TRBD1; J: TRBJ1-1; size: -; DNA: TGTGCCAGCAGTTTTGGGGACAGGGGGAACACTGAAGCTTTCTTT; CDR3: CASSFGDRGNTEAFF
V: TRBV24-1; D: TRBD2; J: TRBJ2-2; size: -; DNA: TGTGCCACCAGCGGACTAGCCAGAAACACCGGGGAGCTGTTTTTT; CDR3: CATSGLARNTGELFF
V: TRBV4-2; D: TRBD2; J: TRBJ2-1; size: few; DNA: TGTGCCAGCAGCCAACCTGGCGGGAGAACGTACAATGAGCAGTTCTTC; CDR3: CASSQPGGRTYNEQFF
V: TRBV3-1/TRBV3-2; D: TRBD2; J: TRBJ2-1; size: -; DNA: TGTGCCAGCAGCGCGGGACTAGCGATGGACAATGAGCAGTTCTTC; CDR3: CASSAGLAMDNEQFF
V: TRBV5-1; D: -; J: TRBJ2-2; size: -; DNA: TGCGCCAGCAGCTTGACAGGGACCGGGGAGCTGTTTTTT; CDR3: CASSLTGTGELFF
V: TRBV7-9; D: TRBD2; J: TRBJ2-3; size: once; DNA: TGTGCCAGCAGCTTAGTTAGCGGGACCACAGATACGCAGTATTTT; CDR3: CASSLVSGTTDTQYF
V: TRBV2; D: TRBD2; J: TRBJ2-1; size: -; DNA: TGTGCCAGCACGAGAGATCCGGGACTAGAGAATGAGCAGTTCTTC; CDR3: CASTRDPGLENEQFF
V: TRBV7-9; D: TRBD1; J: TRBJ1-2; size: -; DNA: TGTGCCAGCAGCTCGACAGGGCGCGGGGACTATGGCTACACCTTC; CDR3: CASSSTGRGDYGYTF
V: TRBV19; D: TRBD1; J: TRBJ2-2; size: -; DNA: TGTGCCAGTAGTAGGGACAGGGGAGCCACCGGGGAGCTGTTTTTT; CDR3: CASSRDRGATGELFF
V: TRBV5-1; D: TRBD2; J: TRBJ2-3; size: -; DNA: TGCGCCAGCAAACCCAGCGGGAGGGTGGCAGATACGCAGTATTTT; CDR3: CASKPSGRVADTQYF
V: TRBV30; D: -; J: TRBJ1-2; size: -; DNA: TGTGCCTGTACGACAGATACTAACTATGGCTACACCTTC; CDR3: CACTTDTNYGYTF
V: TRBV10-1; D: -; J: TRBJ1-1; size: -; DNA: TGCGCCAGCAGTGAGGGTAGGGGGAACACTGAAGCTTTCTTT; CDR3: CASSEGRGNTEAFF
V: TRBV28; D: TRBD1; J: TRBJ2-5; size: -; DNA: TGTGCCAGCAGGTCTTACAGGGGCCAAGAGACCCAGTACTTC; CDR3: CASRSYRGQETQYF
V: TRBV5-1; D: TRBD1; J: TRBJ1-2; size: -; DNA: TGCGCCAGCAGCGACGGGACAGTTTTTAACTATGGCTACACCTTC; CDR3: CASSDGTVFNYGYTF
V: TRBV6-5; D: -; J: TRBJ1-6; size: -; DNA: TGTGCCAGCAGTTACGCGGAGGTTTTTTCACCCCTCCACTTT; CDR3: CASSYAEVFSPLHF
V: TRBV6-1; D: -; J: TRBJ1-6; size: -; DNA: TGTGCCAGCAGTGAAGCTCCCGGGTTTAATTCACCCCTCCACTTT; CDR3: CASSEAPGFNSPLHF